This T cell receptor (beta chain) was sequenced for a study of post-analysis software for immune sequencing data. Study context: Patients had relapsing-remitting, secondary progressive or progressive-relapsing multiple sclerosis; some lacked subtype.

Findings and caveats of the study: Comparison of patients with controls showed five TRBV segments more frequent in patients, TRBV5-6, TRBV5-1 and TRBV20-1 among them. Controls had significantly higher normalized Chao1 diversity than multiple sclerosis patients.

The CDR3 loop spans 14 amino acids. Germline V gives CDR1 DFQATT, CDR2 SNEGSKA (reference sequence). After removal of 7 bases from V and 9 bases from J, the junction contained 13 bases not matched to a gene. This clonotype has just a few counts. What it binds is unknown. Included in the TCR beta cDNA libraries were unique molecular identifiers. With roughly 0.85 to 11 million T cells as the source, some 500,000 cDNA molecules resulted. TCRdb reprocessed the PCR reads via MiXCR and lists one record per CDR3 protein. Of roughly 800,000 distinct CDR3 sequences listed, 30% are singletons. The receptor's source is a girl under 18 with multiple sclerosis. This chain joins TRBV20-1 and TRBJ2-1; 9 bases match TRBD2. Sequenced: blood. In DNA form, the CDR3 reads TGCAGTGTGGAGTCAAGCGGGAGGAACGGTGAGCAGTTCTTC. This gives the protein CSVESSGRNGEQFF.